The 22 T cell receptor beta chains below were found in one sample sequenced in a study of cytomegalovirus exposure and HLA in healthy donors (TCRdb year 2017). Receptor amplification or capture employed the immunoSEQ multiplex PCR assay. For the multiplex PCR, a mixture combining 60 forward primers for TCR Vbeta segments and 13 reverse primers for TCR Jbeta segments was used. TCRdb retrieved this table from immuneACCESS and kept in-frame rearrangements only. Not all clones are present; in checked studies, unresolved V genes account for under half, and no reason is known for the remainder. The sample data list 70,000 to 100,000 clones, and approximately 80% of these were observed just once. The ten largest clones add up to roughly 32% of the sample. The sequencing sample was made of PBMCs. All receptors derive from a man in his fifties or sixties in good health and CMV-seropositive.

The genes are TRBV5-4 and TRBJ2-2; TRBD2 might be the D (6 bases). This CDR3 has 18 residues. The germline CDR1 and CDR2 sequences are SGHNT and YYREEE (reference sequence). V gave up 0 bases and J gave up 0 bases, with 15 bases separating them. DNA for the CDR3: TGTGCCAGCAGCTTGGATGTAGGAGGGATTCCGAACACCGGGGAGCTGTTTTTT. Its protein is CASSLDVGGIPNTGELFF.

The chain is built from TRBV14 and TRBJ2-1; D unresolved. The germline V gene encodes CDR1 SGHDN and CDR2 FVKESK. V was clipped by 0 bases and J by 10 bases, with 7 bases between them. The CDR3 runs 12 residues. The CDR3 protein is CASSQDWQEQFF. The CDR3 DNA sequence: TGTGCCAGCAGCCAAGATTGGCAAGAGCAGTTCTTC.

V and J are TRBV7-9 and TRBJ2-1, with TRBD2 as a possible D gene (5 bases). Trimming removed 5 bases at V and 0 bases at J, with 14 bases between. The germline V gene has CDR1 SEHNR and CDR2 FQNEAQ (reference sequence). CDR3 length equals 16 residues. CDR3 in DNA: TGTGCCAGCAGCCCTAATAGCGATTACTCCTACAATGAGCAGTTCTTC. The encoded protein is CASSPNSDYSYNEQFF.

The chain links TRBV11-1 to TRBJ1-1, with D unresolved. The germline gives CDR1 SGHAT, CDR2 FQDESV (reference sequence). The length of the CDR3 is 14 residues. The V gene lost 0 bases and the J gene lost 6 bases, with 11 bases spanning the gap. The CDR3: CASSLAGGSPEAFF. DNA of the CDR3: TGTGCCAGCAGCTTAGCGGGAGGGAGCCCTGAAGCTTTCTTT.

The chain recombines TRBV19 with TRBJ1-1; no clear D. The V and J ends lost 9 bases and 5 bases respectively, with 10 bases between them. CDR3 length: 11 amino acids. CDR1 is LNHDA and CDR2 is SQIVND in the germline V gene (reference sequence). The CDR3 nucleotides read TGTGCCAGCGGGGTCCGGACTGAAGCTTTCTTT. Translating it yields CASGVRTEAFF. The full variable domain, in which reference TRBV19 and TRBJ1-1 provide the parts outside the CDR3, is DGGITQSPKYLFRKEGQNVTLSCEQNLNHDAMYWYRQDPGQGLRLIYYSQIVNDFQKGDIAEGYSVSREKKESFPLTVTSAQKNPTAFYLCASGVRTEAFFGQGTRLTVV.

The chain is built from TRBV7-6 and TRBJ2-3, with TRBD2 identical over 7 bases. With V trimmed by 3 bases and J by 4 bases, 16 bases remained unmatched. The CDR3 has 18 amino acids. Per the germline V gene, CDR1 is SGHVS and CDR2 is FNYEAQ. CDR3 coding DNA: TGTGCCAGCAGCTTGTCCGGGAGGAGGAACAGGATTGCAGATACGCAGTATTTT. Its translation is CASSLSGRRNRIADTQYF.

The rearrangement links TRBV6-1 to TRBJ1-1, with D tentatively TRBD1 (6 bases). V was shortened by 5 bases and J by 3 bases, with 10 bases between the two germline ends. The length of the CDR3 is 13 residues. Germline CDR1 MNHNS, CDR2 SASEGT. Here the CDR3 DNA reads TGTGCCAGCAGTCGTAAGGGGGACACTGAAGCTTTCTTT. Translating gives CASSRKGDTEAFF.

The chain uses TRBV5-1 and TRBJ2-3; D is unresolved. The CDR3 has 13 amino acids. Germline lookup yields CDR1 SGHRS and CDR2 YFSETQ. The V gene lost 2 bases and the J gene lost 6 bases, with 10 bases spanning the gap. DNA of the CDR3: TGCGCCAGCAGCTTAGCGTCGGAGGATACGCAGTATTTT. It translates to CASSLASEDTQYF.

The chain recombines TRBV19 with TRBJ1-4; D is perhaps TRBD1 (5 bases). Germline V CDR1 and CDR2: LNHDA, SQIVND (reference sequence). The V and J ends lost 5 bases and 3 bases respectively, with 16 bases between them. CDR3 length equals 16 residues. CDR3 nucleotides: TGTGCCAGTAGTCCCCGACGACAGTCACCTAATGAAAAACTGTTTTTT. This sequence encodes CASSPRRQSPNEKLFF.

The chain uses TRBV10-3 and TRBJ2-7; the match to TRBD2 covers 10 bases. The V segment lost 8 bases and the J segment 2 bases; nucleotides outside the gene matches: 12. Germline CDR1 is ENHRY and CDR2 is SYGVKD. CDR3 size: 16 residues. This CDR3 is CAIGTTGTSDPYEQYF. CDR3 DNA: TGTGCCATCGGAACGACCGGGACTAGCGATCCCTACGAGCAGTACTTC.

The chain couples TRBV30 to TRBJ2-2, with 12 bases that match TRBD2. The CDR3 consists of 14 residues. V lost 1 base, J lost 6 bases, and 0 bases stayed unmatched. Germline V gene lookup returns CDR1 GTSNPN and CDR2 SVGIG (reference sequence). In DNA form, the CDR3 reads TGTGCCTGGAGTGGACTAGCGGGAGCCGGGGAGCTGTTTTTT. Encoded protein: CAWSGLAGAGELFF.

This clone was seen only once. The genes are TRBV10-3 and TRBJ2-3, with a weak D call TRBD2 (7 bases). This CDR3 comprises 17 residues. The germline V and J ends were trimmed by 4 bases and 6 bases, with 23 bases remaining between them. Germline CDR1 and CDR2: ENHRY and SYGVKD. The CDR3 region is CAISGTPGGSSGDTQYF. The CDR3 DNA sequence: TGTGCCATCAGTGGTACCCCGGGGGGCTCATCGGGGGATACGCAGTATTTT.

CDR3: CASSPSSGTRRAQYF. The DNA of the CDR3 is TGTGCCAGCTCACCCTCCTCCGGGACGAGGAGGGCCCAGTACTTC. The chain links TRBV18 to TRBJ2-5, with D perhaps TRBD2 (6 bases). This CDR3 has 15 amino acids. Germline CDR1 and CDR2: KGHSH and LQKENI. With 3 bases removed from V and 9 bases from J, the gap between germline ends came to 20 bases.

The chain joins TRBV7-2 to TRBJ2-5, with 12 bases aligning to TRBD2. Germline-derived CDR1 and CDR2 are SGHTA and FQGNSA. Trimming took 4 bases from V and 5 from J; bases not matched to a gene: 8. The CDR3 extends over 16 amino acids. The CDR3 is CASSYSRLAGAETQYF. The CDR3 bases are TGTGCCAGCAGCTACTCTAGACTAGCGGGAGCTGAGACCCAGTACTTC. Full variable domain (remainder filled in from reference TRBV7-2 and TRBJ2-5): GAGVSQSPSNKVTEKGKDVELRCDPISGHTALYWYRQSLGQGLEFLIYFQGNSAPDKSGLPSDRFSAERTGGSVSTLTIQRTQQEDSAVYLCASSYSRLAGAETQYFGPGTRLLVL.

V is TRBV25-1 and J is TRBJ1-2; D is perhaps TRBD1 (6 bases). V was trimmed by 3 bases and J by 8 bases, leaving 13 bases between them. The CDR3 loop spans 13 amino acids. Germline V gene data show CDR1 as MGHDK and CDR2 as SYGVNS. CDR3 loop: CASSDWGQGGYTF. CDR3 sequence (DNA): TGTGCCAGCAGTGATTGGGGGCAGGGAGGCTACACCTTC.

The genes are TRBV7-2 and TRBJ2-3; 8 bases match TRBD2. The CDR3 is 15 residues long. Unmatched junction bases numbered 2, after V lost 3 bases and J lost 0 bases. The V gene's germline CDR1 is SGHTA and CDR2 FQGNSA. CDR3 protein: CASSFTSGSTDTQYF. CDR3 sequence (DNA): TGTGCCAGCAGCTTTACTAGCGGAAGCACAGATACGCAGTATTTT.

This clone was observed a few times. This rearrangement joins TRBV7-2 to TRBJ2-1; D is perhaps TRBD1 (6 bases). The CDR3 has 15 amino acids. Between the trimmed V and J ends, which lost 1 base and 2 bases, there was a span of 9 bases. Germline V gene data show CDR1 as SGHTA and CDR2 as FQGNSA. CDR3 DNA: TGTGCCAGCAGCTTAGATACAGGGACCTACAATGAGCAGTTCTTC. Translated, it gives CASSLDTGTYNEQFF.

This clone appeared a few times. J is TRBJ2-1 and V is TRBV5-1, with TRBD2 identical over 10 bases. J lost 7 bases, V lost 9 bases, and 4 bases had no gene match. The CDR3 is made up of 12 amino acids. Germline V gene lookup returns CDR1 SGHRS and CDR2 YFSETQ. In nucleotides, the CDR3 is TGCGCCATCCGACTAGCGGGTAATGAGCAGTTCTTC. It is translated as CAIRLAGNEQFF.

The J gene is TRBJ2-1, the V gene TRBV6-1; TRBD2 matches 9 bases. V gave up 6 bases and J gave up 6 bases; unmatched junction bases: 9. Germline V gives CDR1 MNHNS, CDR2 SASEGT. The CDR3 totals 15 residues. The CDR3 sequence is CASSFTSGRRNEQFF. As DNA, the CDR3 is TGTGCCAGCAGCTTCACTAGCGGGCGTCGCAATGAGCAGTTCTTC.

This CDR3 is CASLDTSGRIDEQFF. The CDR3 DNA follows: TGTGCCAGCCTAGATACTAGCGGGAGGATCGATGAGCAGTTCTTC. The chain recombines TRBV19 with TRBJ2-1; 12 positions match TRBD2. The germline CDR1 and CDR2 sequences are LNHDA and SQIVND (reference sequence). The V segment lost 9 bases and the J segment 8 bases; nucleotides outside the gene matches: 11. This CDR3 is built from 15 residues.

This chain joins TRBV7-3 and TRBJ2-2; TRBD2 matches 10 bases. This CDR3 has 16 residues. J gave up 6 bases and V 5 bases, and 9 bases lay outside the gene matches. The germline V gene encodes CDR1 SGHTA and CDR2 FQGTGA. For the CDR3, the DNA is TGTGCCAGCAGCCCGAATAGCGGGAGGTTTGCCGGGGAGCTGTTTTTT. Its protein is CASSPNSGRFAGELFF.

The chain employs TRBV5-4 and TRBJ2-1; TRBD2 agrees at 9 bases. V lost 4 bases to trimming and J lost 8 bases; unmatched junction nucleotides: 13. The CDR3 loop spans 16 amino acids. The germline gives CDR1 SGHNT, CDR2 YYREEE (reference sequence). The CDR3 region is CASSQRTPGLADEQFF. As DNA, the CDR3 is TGTGCCAGCAGCCAACGAACACCGGGACTAGCCGATGAGCAGTTCTTC.